The subject of this entry is one TCR beta chain. This entry is derived from a study of blood T cell repertoires in COVID-19. Study-level background: Samples came from the United States, Italy and Spain, spanning acute and convalescent COVID-19.

The germline V and J ends were trimmed by 4 bases and 1 base, with 8 bases remaining between them. CDR3 length equals 14 residues. The germline V gene encodes CDR1 LGHDT and CDR2 YNNKEL (reference sequence). In the source study's methods: Researchers report that nucleated cell counts were estimated from reference gene primer amplification. Here immunoSEQ multiplex PCR was the method, and the copy in TCRdb shows in-frame clones only, minus some. The DNA was the basis for D and trimming; V, J and clone size are from that table. Of about 480,000 clones in the sample, 70% to 90% are singletons; the top ten hold 7.8%.

The origin of this receptor is a woman between 50 and 59 years old with COVID-19, enrolled during active disease. The V gene is TRBV3-1 (or the pseudogene TRBV3-2), the J gene TRBJ1-5; D gene ambiguous. What was sequenced was peripheral blood. The CDR3 protein is CASSRDLSNQPQHF. The CDR3 nucleotides read TGTGCCAGCAGCCGTGACTTGAGCAATCAGCCCCAGCATTTT.